These T cell receptor beta chains were read from a single sample in a study of blood T cells in healthy people across ages. TCRdb re-called the 5' RACE reads through MiXCR, storing one row per CDR3 protein. The sample includes over 600,000 distinct CDR3 sequences, 20% to 25% seen only once; the top ten take approximately 3.7%. The sequenced sample consisted of blood. These receptors were obtained from a man aged 70 or older in good health. CDR3s include the opening cysteine and the closing phenylalanine or tryptophan. A D gene is named only where the DNA matches it firmly. Expanded clones get a size class; other rows say once, few or many, or leave the size out.

CDR3 DNA,CDR3 protein,J gene,D gene,V gene,clone size,CDR3 length
TGCGCCAGCAGCGGACCCGCCAACACTGAAGCTTTCTTT,CASSGPANTEAFF,TRBJ1-1,.,TRBV5-1,.,13
TGTGCCAGCAGAGACCCGTTCGGAGAGACCCAGTACTTC,CASRDPFGETQYF,TRBJ2-5,.,TRBV6-2/TRBV6-3,once,13
TGTGCCACCAGCAGGGACATTCTGGATGAAAAACTGTTTTTT,CATSRDILDEKLFF,TRBJ1-4,.,TRBV15,few,14
TGTGCCAGCAGATCTGGGGTGTCCAAAGAGACCCAGTACTTC,CASRSGVSKETQYF,TRBJ2-5,.,TRBV7-9,.,14
TGTGCCTGGAGGACATCTTCTGCTAACTATGGCTACACCTTC,CAWRTSSANYGYTF,TRBJ1-2,.,TRBV30,.,14
TGTGCCAGCAGTTTAGGGACAGAGGCCGAGCAGTACTTC,CASSLGTEAEQYF,TRBJ2-7,TRBD1,TRBV28,.,13
TGTGCCAGCAGCCTGGGGACAGGATCGAACACCGGGGAGCTGTTTTTT,CASSLGTGSNTGELFF,TRBJ2-2,TRBD1,TRBV12-3/TRBV12-4,many,16
TGTGCCAGCAGCCGAGAGGGGTTCCTGCACTTC,CASSREGFLHF,TRBJ2-7,.,TRBV7-2,.,11
TGTGCCAGCCTCGACTCAGGGGGCTACGAGCAGTACTTC,CASLDSGGYEQYF,TRBJ2-7,TRBD1,TRBV25-1,few,13
TGCAGTGTAAATGGGCAGGGCTCTAACTATGGCTACACCTTC,CSVNGQGSNYGYTF,TRBJ1-2,.,TRBV20-1,.,14
TGCAGTGCCGGACCGGGACTAGCGGGACCAGATACGCAGTATTTT,CSAGPGLAGPDTQYF,TRBJ2-3,TRBD2,TRBV20-1,.,15
TGTGCCAGCACCTTCCAAGAGACCCAGTACTTC,CASTFQETQYF,TRBJ2-5,.,TRBV7-9,many,11
TGCGCCAGCAGCAGCGGGGTAGCGCAGGACCAAGAGACCCAGTACTTC,CASSSGVAQDQETQYF,TRBJ2-5,TRBD2,TRBV5-1,.,16
TGTGCCAGCAGCTTAGTCGGAGACTCTGGGGCCAACGTCCTGACTTTC,CASSLVGDSGANVLTF,TRBJ2-6,.,TRBV7-9,.,16
TGTGCCAGCAGTTACTCCAACGGGAGGGGCGAGCAGTACTTC,CASSYSNGRGEQYF,TRBJ2-7,TRBD2,TRBV6-6,.,14
TGTGCCAGCAGCTCAGCTAACAGATATGGCTACACCTTC,CASSSANRYGYTF,TRBJ1-2,.,TRBV5-4,few,13
TGTGCCAGCAGCCTTACGACAGGGATGGATACGCAGTATTTT,CASSLTTGMDTQYF,TRBJ2-3,TRBD1,TRBV3-1,few,14
TGTGCCAGCAGCGCGACTAGCGGAAACTCGGGAGAGACCCAGTACTTC,CASSATSGNSGETQYF,TRBJ2-5,TRBD2,TRBV9,.,16
TGTGCCAGCAGCTCGGGGATTGTCACAGATACGCAGTATTTT,CASSSGIVTDTQYF,TRBJ2-3,.,TRBV7-2,.,14
TGCAGTGCTCGGCGGGGGAGTCAGGAGACCCAGTACTTC,CSARRGSQETQYF,TRBJ2-5,TRBD2,TRBV20-1,few,13
TGTGCCAGCACCCCAGGGGGACAGGGGGCTCGGGGGACTGAAGCTTTCTTT,CASTPGGQGARGTEAFF,TRBJ1-1,TRBD1,TRBV28,few,17
TGCAGCGTTGGGCAGCAAGAGACCCAGTACTTC,CSVGQQETQYF,TRBJ2-5,.,TRBV29-1,few,11
TGTGCCAGCAGCCAAGGTATGGGACGCCACCAGAATGAGCAGTTCTTC,CASSQGMGRHQNEQFF,TRBJ2-1,.,TRBV14,few,16
TGTGCCAGCTTGCAGAAGGCCGGGGGGGAGCAGTACTTC,CASLQKAGGEQYF,TRBJ2-7,TRBD2,TRBV7-9,.,13
TGTGCCAGCAGTCATGGGACTAGCTTCACCGGGGAGCTGTTTTTT,CASSHGTSFTGELFF,TRBJ2-2,TRBD2,TRBV3-1,few,15
TGCAGTGCGGGGTTGATGGGGCGCTCGGTAAACACTGAAGCTTTCTTT,CSAGLMGRSVNTEAFF,TRBJ1-1,.,TRBV20-1,.,16
TGCAGCGTTGCTATGGGCCTTTATGGCTACACCTTC,CSVAMGLYGYTF,TRBJ1-2,.,TRBV29-1,few,12
TGTGCCAGCAGCCCGAGAGTTACGGCGAATGCCTACGAGCAGTACTTC,CASSPRVTANAYEQYF,TRBJ2-7,.,TRBV7-4,.,16
TGCGCCAGCAGCTACCGGGACAGCTCCTACAATGAGCAGTTCTTC,CASSYRDSSYNEQFF,TRBJ2-1,TRBD1,TRBV4-1,many,15
TGTGCCAGCAGCCCAATAACATGGAACACTGAAGCTTTCTTT,CASSPITWNTEAFF,TRBJ1-1,.,TRBV14,.,14
TGTGCCACCAGCAGAGATTTACTAGCGGCCGCGGGAGTCGGGGAGCTGTTTTTT,CATSRDLLAAAGVGELFF,TRBJ2-2,TRBD2,TRBV15,.,18
TGTGCCATCAGTGGTGGCAGGGGCCCAATGAACTTC,CAISGGRGPMNF,TRBJ2-4,.,TRBV10-3,.,12
TGCGCCAGCAGCTTGGCAGGGACTAGCGGAAAGCAAGAGACCCAGTACTTC,CASSLAGTSGKQETQYF,TRBJ2-5,TRBD2,TRBV5-1,.,17
TGTGCCAGCAGCTCTGCAGCTGAGCAGTTCTTC,CASSSAAEQFF,TRBJ2-1,.,TRBV7-8,.,11
TGTGCCAGCAGTGGGGCGGAGACCCAGTACTTC,CASSGAETQYF,TRBJ2-5,.,TRBV6-5,.,11
TGTGCCAGCAGTGAGAGGAAAATCTCCCCCTACGAGCAGTACTTC,CASSERKISPYEQYF,TRBJ2-7,.,TRBV2,many,15
TGCGCCAGCAGTTCGGGGTTCGACGAGCAGTACTTC,CASSSGFDEQYF,TRBJ2-7,.,TRBV5-1,once,12
TGTGCCAGCAGCCGATATGAATATACAGGGATCTACAATGAGCAGTTCTTC,CASSRYEYTGIYNEQFF,TRBJ2-1,.,TRBV5-6,few,17
TGTGCCAGCAGCTTAGCTGCGGGAGGGCCGTCCTACGAGCAGTACTTC,CASSLAAGGPSYEQYF,TRBJ2-7,TRBD2,TRBV7-2,.,16
TGCAGTGCTAGAGATTCTGGGAGTCCGGCCGATAATTCACCCCTCCACTTT,CSARDSGSPADNSPLHF,TRBJ1-6,.,TRBV20-1,.,17
TGTGCCAGCAGCGTAGAGCAGGGATACACCTACGAGCAGTACTTC,CASSVEQGYTYEQYF,TRBJ2-7,.,TRBV9,.,15
TGTGCCAGCAGCCCCGACAGAAATACGCAGTATTTT,CASSPDRNTQYF,TRBJ2-3,.,TRBV3-1,.,12
TGCGCCAGCAACCCCAATGAAGGCGGGAGGAAGTTCTTC,CASNPNEGGRKFF,TRBJ2-5,TRBD2,TRBV10-1,.,13
TGTGCCAGCAGCTCCGCCCCGGGACAGGGATATACTGAAGCTTTCTTT,CASSSAPGQGYTEAFF,TRBJ1-1,TRBD1,TRBV7-2,many,16
TGCAGTGCCAGGGGCAACTCTAATGAAAAACTGTTTTTT,CSARGNSNEKLFF,TRBJ1-4,.,TRBV20-1,few,13
TGTGCCAGCAGTTTAGGGGTACCCGGGGAGCTGTTTTTT,CASSLGVPGELFF,TRBJ2-2,.,TRBV28,few,13
TGTGCCAGCAGCTTAACCGGGACAGTGTACTTC,CASSLTGTVYF,TRBJ2-5,TRBD1,TRBV11-2,.,11
TGCGCCAGCAGCTTCGGGACAGGGGACTACGAGCAGTACTTC,CASSFGTGDYEQYF,TRBJ2-7,TRBD1,TRBV5-1,many,14
TGCAGCGCACACAGGGCAGCAGAGACCCAGTACTTC,CSAHRAAETQYF,TRBJ2-5,.,TRBV29-1,few,12
TGTGCCAGCAGTTACTCGAATAGCCAAGAGACCCAGTACTTC,CASSYSNSQETQYF,TRBJ2-5,.,TRBV6-5,few,14
TGTGCCAGCAGCGTAGACCACAGGGGGACAGATCCGCAGTATTTT,CASSVDHRGTDPQYF,TRBJ2-3,TRBD1,TRBV9,.,15
TGCGCCAGCAGCTTTGGGGAAGATACGCAGTATTTT,CASSFGEDTQYF,TRBJ2-3,.,TRBV5-1,.,12
TGTGCCAGTGGACTAGCGGGAAACTACGAGCAGTACTTC,CASGLAGNYEQYF,TRBJ2-7,TRBD2,TRBV19,.,13
TGTGCCAGCAGTTCGAGGACAGGACTGGGTGAAAAACTGTTTTTT,CASSSRTGLGEKLFF,TRBJ1-4,TRBD1,TRBV27,.,15